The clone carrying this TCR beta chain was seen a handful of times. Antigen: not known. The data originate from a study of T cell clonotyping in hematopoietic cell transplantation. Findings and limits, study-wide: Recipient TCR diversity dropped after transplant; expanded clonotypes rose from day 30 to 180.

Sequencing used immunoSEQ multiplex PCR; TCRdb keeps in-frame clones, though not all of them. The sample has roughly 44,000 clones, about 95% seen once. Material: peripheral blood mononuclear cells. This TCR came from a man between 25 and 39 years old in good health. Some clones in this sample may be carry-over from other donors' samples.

The CDR3 sequence is CASSTQTDNEQFF. CDR3 nucleotide sequence: TGTGCCAGCAGCACCCAGACTGACAATGAGCAGTTCTTC. The V and J genes are TRBV7-3 and TRBJ2-1, with D unclear. Looked up from germline, CDR1 is SGHTA and CDR2 is FQGTGA. Trimming cost V 5 bases and J 5 bases, with 10 bases left between them. The CDR3 contains 13 residues.